This paragraph covers one TCR beta chain sequence. CDR1 SNHLY and CDR2 FYNNEI come from the germline V gene. V was pared by 9 bases and J by 0 bases, with 18 bases between. The CDR3 is made up of 16 amino acids. The data were taken from a study of shared clonotypes between healthy human individuals. TCRdb keeps only in-frame clones here, not all; method: immunoSEQ multiplex PCR. Here the sample spans around 690,000 clones, 90% being singletons. The rearrangement links TRBV2 to TRBJ1-5, with D perhaps matching TRBD1 (6 bases). This receptor was taken from a young man in good health. Some clones in this sample may be carry-over from other donors' samples. Sequenced: memory CD8+ T cells from PBMCs. Subset described: CD45RO+ cells pooled with CCR7-negative TemRA cells. The CDR3: CASKAAGHYSNQPQHF. CDR3 bases: TGTGCCAGTAAAGCAGCGGGACACTATAGCAATCAGCCCCAGCATTTT.